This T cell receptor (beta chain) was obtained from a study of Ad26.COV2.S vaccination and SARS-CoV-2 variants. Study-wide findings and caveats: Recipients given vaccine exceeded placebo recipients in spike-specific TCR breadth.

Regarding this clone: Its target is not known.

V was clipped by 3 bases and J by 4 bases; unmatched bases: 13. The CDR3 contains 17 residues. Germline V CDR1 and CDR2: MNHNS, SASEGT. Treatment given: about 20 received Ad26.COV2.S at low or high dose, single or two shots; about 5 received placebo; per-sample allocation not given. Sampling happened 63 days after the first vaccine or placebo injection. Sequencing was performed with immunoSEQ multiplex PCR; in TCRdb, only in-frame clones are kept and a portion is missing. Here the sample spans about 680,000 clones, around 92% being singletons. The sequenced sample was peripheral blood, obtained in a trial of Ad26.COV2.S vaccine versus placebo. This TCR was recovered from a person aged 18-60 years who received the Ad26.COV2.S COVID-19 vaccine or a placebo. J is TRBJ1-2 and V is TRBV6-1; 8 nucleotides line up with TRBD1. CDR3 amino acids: CASSDHGQGASIYGYTF. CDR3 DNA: TGTGCCAGCAGTGACCACGGACAGGGAGCCTCAATCTATGGCTACACCTTC.